This TCR beta chain was retrieved from a study of response to subunit inactivated influenza vaccine. Concerning this clonotype: Its antigen is unknown.

In TCRdb, the RT-PCR reads were re-called with MiXCR into one record per CDR3 protein. This table has 700,000 to 900,000 distinct CDR3 sequences, around 20% appearing once. The CDR3 spans 14 residues. With 6 bases clipped from V and 9 bases from J, the junction kept 14 bases outside the gene matches. Germline V gene sequence: CDR1 DFQATT, CDR2 SNEGSKA (reference sequence). Regarding the study as a whole: T cells newly recruited by each seasonal influenza vaccination are few, the authors suggested.

This chain connects TRBV20-1 to TRBJ2-1; 7 bases are shared with TRBD2. The TCR sequence derives from a man in his fifties or sixties who received an inactivated influenza vaccine. The starting material was PBMCs from blood, obtained roughly 5 days after vaccination. The CDR3 protein is CSALRLAWGGEQFF. As DNA, the CDR3 is TGCAGTGCGCTTCGACTAGCTTGGGGGGGTGAGCAGTTCTTC.